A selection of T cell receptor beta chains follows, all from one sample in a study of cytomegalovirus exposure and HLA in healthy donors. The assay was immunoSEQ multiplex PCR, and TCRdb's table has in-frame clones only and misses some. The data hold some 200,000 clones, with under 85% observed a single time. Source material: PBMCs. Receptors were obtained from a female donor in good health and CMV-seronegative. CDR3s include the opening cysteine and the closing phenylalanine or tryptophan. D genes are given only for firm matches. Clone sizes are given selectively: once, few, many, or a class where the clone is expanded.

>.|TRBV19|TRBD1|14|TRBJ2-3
CATSGTGGPDTQYF
TGTGCCACCTCCGGGACAGGGGGCCCAGATACGCAGTATTTT
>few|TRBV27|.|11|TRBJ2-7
CASSLGGEQYF
TGTGCCAGCAGTTTAGGGGGGGAGCAGTACTTC
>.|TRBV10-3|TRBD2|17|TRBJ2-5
CAISESSRTSGGETQYF
TGTGCCATCAGTGAGTCCTCGAGGACTAGCGGGGGAGAGACCCAGTACTTC
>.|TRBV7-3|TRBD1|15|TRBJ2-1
CASSLRVGQRNEQFF
TGTGCCAGCAGCTTAAGGGTGGGACAGAGAAATGAGCAGTTCTTC
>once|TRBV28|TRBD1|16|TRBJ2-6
CASRDRVFSGANVLTF
TGTGCCAGCCGGGACAGGGTTTTCTCTGGGGCCAACGTCCTGACTTTC
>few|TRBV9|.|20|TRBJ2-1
CASDNRGDRRGGPQGNEQFF
TGTGCCAGCGATAACCGAGGGGACCGGAGGGGGGGGCCTCAAGGAAATGAGCAGTTCTTC
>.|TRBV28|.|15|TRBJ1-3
CASSSTQGSGNTIYF
TGTGCCAGCAGTTCGACTCAGGGTTCTGGAAACACCATATATTTT
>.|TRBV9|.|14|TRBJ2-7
CASSVDRYSYEQYF
TGTGCCAGCAGCGTAGACAGATACTCCTACGAGCAGTACTTC
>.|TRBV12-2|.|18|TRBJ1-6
CASRLAHRRDRNNSPLHF
TGTGCAAGTCGCTTAGCTCATCGCCGGGACAGGAATAATTCACCCCTCCACTTT
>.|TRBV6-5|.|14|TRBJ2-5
CASSFLQRRQTQYF
TGTGCCAGTAGTTTTCTGCAGAGGCGGCAGACCCAGTACTTC
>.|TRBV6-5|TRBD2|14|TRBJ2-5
CASSLIAGRNPQYF
TGTGCCAGCAGCCTTATAGCGGGCCGCAACCCCCAGTACTTC
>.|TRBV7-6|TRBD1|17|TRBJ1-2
CASSLSPGQGLFYGYTF
TGTGCCAGCAGCCTATCCCCGGGACAGGGGTTATTCTATGGCTACACCTTC
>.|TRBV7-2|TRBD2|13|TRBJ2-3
CASRDYPTDTQYF
TGTGCCTCCAGGGACTACCCCACAGATACGCAGTATTTT
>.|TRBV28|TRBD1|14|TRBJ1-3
CASSGTGTGNTIYF
TGTGCCAGCAGTGGGACAGGGACTGGAAACACCATATATTTT
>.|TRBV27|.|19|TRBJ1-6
CASSFAPLRAGHPLSPLHF
TGTGCCAGCAGTTTTGCCCCACTCCGAGCGGGACACCCATTGTCACCCCTCCACTTT
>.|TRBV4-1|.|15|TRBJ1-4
CASSQDTSIWGGKIF
TGCGCCAGCAGCCAAGACACCTCCATTTGGGGGGGTAAGATTTTT
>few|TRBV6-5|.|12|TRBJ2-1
CASQGNNGEQFF
TGTGCCAGCCAGGGGAATAATGGTGAGCAGTTCTTC
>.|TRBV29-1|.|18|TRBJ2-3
CSVSPFYARDTSTDTQYF
TGCAGCGTTTCCCCCTTCTACGCCCGGGACACTAGCACAGATACGCAGTATTTT
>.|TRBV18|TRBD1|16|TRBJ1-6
CASSPRGTRSNSPLHF
TGTGCCAGCTCACCCAGGGGGACTCGTTCAAATTCACCCCTCCACTTT
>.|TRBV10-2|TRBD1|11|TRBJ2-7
CASSPTGEQYF
TGCGCCAGCAGCCCGACAGGGGAGCAGTACTTC
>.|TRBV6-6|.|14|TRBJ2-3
CASSLFSHTDTQYF
TGTGCCAGCAGTTTGTTTTCCCACACAGATACGCAGTATTTT
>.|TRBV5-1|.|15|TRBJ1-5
CASSLGVYSNQPQHF
TGCGCCAGCAGCTTGGGTGTTTATAGCAATCAGCCCCAGCATTTT
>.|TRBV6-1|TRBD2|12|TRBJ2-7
CASSRLANEQYF
TGTGCCAGCAGTCGACTAGCGAACGAGCAGTACTTC
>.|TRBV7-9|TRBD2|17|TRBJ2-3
CASTFLGLAGGTDTQYF
TGTGCCAGCACTTTTTTGGGACTAGCGGGAGGGACAGATACGCAGTATTTT
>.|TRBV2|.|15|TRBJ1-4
CASSQLTGANEKLFF
TGTGCCAGCAGCCAACTGACAGGCGCAAATGAAAAACTGTTTTTT
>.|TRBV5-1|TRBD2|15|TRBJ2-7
CASSSSSGSSYEQYF
TGCGCCAGCAGCTCCTCTAGCGGGAGCTCCTACGAGCAGTACTTC
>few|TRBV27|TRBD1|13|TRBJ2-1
CATADRVYNEQFF
TGTGCCACCGCGGACAGGGTTTACAATGAGCAGTTCTTC
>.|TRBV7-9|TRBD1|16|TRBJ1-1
CASSLSPGQGSGYAFF
TGTGCCAGCAGCTTGTCTCCGGGACAGGGATCGGGGTACGCTTTCTTT
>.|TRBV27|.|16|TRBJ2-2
CASTFIGQGYPGELFF
TGTGCCAGCACCTTTATAGGGCAGGGATACCCCGGGGAGCTGTTTTTT
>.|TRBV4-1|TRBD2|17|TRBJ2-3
CASSRGLAGSGTDTQYF
TGCGCCAGCAGCCGAGGACTAGCGGGATCGGGCACAGATACGCAGTATTTT
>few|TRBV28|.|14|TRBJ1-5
CASSVWRDNQPQHF
TGTGCCAGCAGCGTCTGGCGGGATAATCAGCCCCAGCATTTT
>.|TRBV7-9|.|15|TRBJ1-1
CASSSYEGANTEAFF
TGTGCCAGCAGCTCCTACGAGGGCGCGAACACTGAAGCTTTCTTT
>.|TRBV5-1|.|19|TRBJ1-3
CASSLRAVLTGSSGNTIYF
TGCGCCAGCAGCTTGAGGGCCGTTTTAACAGGGTCTTCTGGAAACACCATATATTTT
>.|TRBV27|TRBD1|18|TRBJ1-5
CASSLIGTGGIVSQPQHF
TGTGCCAGCAGTTTAATCGGGACAGGGGGAATTGTTAGTCAGCCCCAGCATTTT
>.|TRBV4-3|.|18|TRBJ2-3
CASSQRALVRDSTDTQYF
TGCGCCAGCAGCCAAAGGGCACTAGTAAGGGATAGCACAGATACGCAGTATTTT
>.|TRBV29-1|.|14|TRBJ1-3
CSVEEGAGGNTIYF
TGCAGCGTTGAAGAGGGAGCAGGTGGAAACACCATATATTTT
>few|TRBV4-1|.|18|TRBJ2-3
CASSQDTRTPVGTDTQYF
TGCGCCAGCAGCCAAGATACCCGGACTCCGGTAGGCACAGATACGCAGTATTTT
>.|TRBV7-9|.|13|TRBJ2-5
CASSPGAQETQYF
TGTGCCAGCAGCCCAGGGGCCCAAGAGACCCAGTACTTC
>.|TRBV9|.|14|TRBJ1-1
CASSVDDSPFAAFF
TGTGCCAGCAGCGTAGATGACAGTCCGTTCGCAGCTTTCTTT
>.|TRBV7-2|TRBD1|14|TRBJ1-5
CASSRDRADQPQHF
TGTGCCAGCAGCCGAGACAGGGCTGATCAGCCCCAGCATTTT
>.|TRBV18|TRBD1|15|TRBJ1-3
CASCSGQQSGNTIYF
TGTGCCAGCTGCTCGGGACAGCAGTCTGGAAACACCATATATTTT
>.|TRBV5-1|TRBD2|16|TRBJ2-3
CASSHRTSGGRDTQYF
TGCGCCAGCAGCCATCGGACTAGCGGGGGGCGAGATACGCAGTATTTT
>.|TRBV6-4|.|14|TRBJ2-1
CASSAARDMDEQFF
TGTGCCAGCAGTGCGGCCAGGGATATGGATGAGCAGTTCTTC
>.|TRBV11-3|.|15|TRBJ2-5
CASSLGARPQETQYF
TGTGCCAGCAGCTTAGGGGCCCGGCCCCAAGAGACCCAGTACTTC